This TCR beta chain originates from a study of technical replicates of blood from several donors (dated by TCRdb to about 2017). V is cut by 1 base and J by 1 base, and the space between the germline ends is 7 bases. From the cysteine through the phenylalanine, the CDR3 covers 14 amino acids. Kept here is only the CDR3 DNA, which spans 42 bases and is read in frame from base 1. Reading the germline V gene (reference sequence) gives CDR1 LNHNV and CDR2 YYDKDF. Preparation of the library involved the immunoSEQ multiplex PCR assay. The source is immuneACCESS, and TCRdb retained only in-frame sequences with V and J called. Part of the clones is not carried over; for the studies checked, unresolved V genes explain less than half of this, and the remainder is unexplained. This sample lists under 95,000 clones; roughly 94% were detected once. In total, the top ten clones hold 0.25% of the sample. This clone was counted a single time. Its antigen is unknown. No base quality information exists; no much larger clone differs at one position.

Sequenced input: T cells isolated from PBMCs. The chain couples TRBV15 to TRBJ1-1; the D segment cannot be called with confidence. The receptor was isolated from a human donor in good health. The sequenced DNA is TGTGCCACCAGCAGAGCTCGGGGGAACACTGAAGCTTTCTTT. It is translated as CATSRARGNTEAFF.